The 29 T cell receptor beta chains reported below all come from one sample, sequenced in a study of T cells in Graves' hyperthyroidism and ophthalmopathy. Amplification yielded TCR beta CDR3 regions, with RNA transcripts as the source. HTBI primers drove first-round RT-PCR of the TCR CDR3. TCRdb re-analysed the multiplex PCR reads in MiXCR, keeping a single row per CDR3 protein. In the table there are 480,000 or so distinct CDR3 sequences, roughly 45% of which are singletons. The sequenced sample consisted of peripheral blood or thyroid tissue (not recorded which). The source of these receptors is an adult woman with Graves' disease, either hyperthyroidism or ophthalmopathy (not recorded which).

The CDR3 DNA is TGTGCCAGCCATGACGGGGGGGCTTGGGGAGAGACCCAGTACTTC. Its translation: CASHDGGAWGETQYF. This chain uses TRBV7-2 with TRBJ2-5, with 8 bases identical to TRBD2. CDR1 and CDR2 from the germline V gene are SGHTA and FQGNSA. The CDR3 totals 15 residues. V lost 8 bases and J lost 4; bases outside the gene matches: 12.

The chain is built from TRBV29-1 and TRBJ1-6; TRBD1 agrees at 9 bases. The CDR3 spans 13 residues. V trimming: 8 bases; J trimming: 9 bases; junction bases outside the gene matches: 8. Germline CDR1 and CDR2: SQVTM and ANQGSEA. The CDR3 nucleotides are TGCAGCTCACAGGGGGCCAGGGGTTCACCCCTCCACTTT. Translating it yields CSSQGARGSPLHF.

The chain uses TRBV20-1 and TRBJ1-1, with D unresolved. The CDR3 has 14 amino acids. Germline V gene sequence: CDR1 DFQATT, CDR2 SNEGSKA (reference sequence). Here the CDR3 DNA reads TGCAGACACGGACTCCGGATGGGGAACACTGAAGCTTTCTTT. Translation gives CRHGLRMGNTEAFF.

The sample holds many counts of this clonotype. The chain joins TRBV4-1 to TRBJ1-3, with D perhaps matching TRBD1 (6 bases). Trimming shortened V by 1 base and J by 11 bases, and 12 bases separated the two germline ends. The CDR3 spans 13 residues. The V gene's germline CDR1 is MGHRA and CDR2 YSYEKL. Written as DNA, the CDR3 is TGCGCCAGCAGCCAAGGAGGGGGTTGGGCCATATATTTT. Protein sequence: CASSQGGGWAIYF.

Notes on this clonotype: Sequence at one end of the junction differs from germline and may be a read error. V gene TRBV9 combines with J gene TRBJ1-1, with D possibly TRBD1 on 6 matching bases. CDR3 length equals 15 residues. CDR1 and CDR2 from the germline V gene are SGDLS and YYNGEE. Here the CDR3 reads CASSQTIGGGTEAFF. The CDR3 nucleotides read TGTGCCAGCAGCCAGACCATCGGGGGCGGGACTGAAGCCTTCTTT.

The sample holds a few counts of this clonotype. V and J are TRBV7-9 and TRBJ1-2, with 10 bases that match TRBD1. Germline values: CDR1 SEHNR, CDR2 FQNEAQ (reference sequence). The CDR3 runs to 15 residues. J was trimmed by 7 bases and V by 5 bases; bases with no gene match: 10. The CDR3 bases are TGTGCCAGCAGCCCCCGGGACAGGGGTAGCGGTGGCTACACCTTC. Amino acid sequence: CASSPRDRGSGGYTF.

About this clonotype itself: This clone may be a read error of a much larger clone one base away. This CDR3 is missing its conserved last phenylalanine or tryptophan, likely due to a read error. V usage is TRBV7-3 and J usage is TRBJ1-2; 7 positions agree with TRBD1. This CDR3 comprises 16 residues. The germline V gene encodes CDR1 SGHTA and CDR2 FQGTGA. J gave up 0 bases and V 5 bases, and 9 bases lay outside the gene matches. The DNA for the CDR3 is TGTGCCAGCAGCCAAGACGGGACAGTTGCTAACTATGGCTACACCCTC. Translation: CASSQDGTVANYGYTL.

The rearrangement uses TRBV20-1 and TRBJ1-1, with a tentative D call TRBD1 (5 bases). Looked up from germline, CDR1 is DFQATT and CDR2 is SNEGSKA (reference sequence). V gave up 6 bases and J gave up 4 bases, with 15 bases separating them. This CDR3 region has 13 residues. The CDR3 DNA is TGCAGTGCCGGGGGACTCCGCGGCACTGAAGCTTTCTTT. Amino acids: CSAGGLRGTEAFF.

This chain connects TRBV4-1 to TRBJ1-2, with D perhaps matching TRBD1 (6 bases). The CDR3 is 14 amino acids. Germline V gives CDR1 MGHRA, CDR2 YSYEKL. Trimming pared 5 bases from V and 5 bases from J, leaving 15 bases between. In DNA form, the CDR3 reads TGCGCCAGCAGCGTCAGGGGTAGGTTGTATGGCTACACCTTC. Translated, it gives CASSVRGRLYGYTF.

V usage is TRBV7-2 and J usage is TRBJ2-5; D tentatively fits TRBD1 or TRBD2 (6 bases each). Trimming cost V 4 bases and J 5 bases, with 11 bases left between them. Germline loops: CDR1 SGHTA, CDR2 FQGNSA. The CDR3 is 13 amino acids. The CDR3 bases are TGTGCCAGCAGCTGGGGGGCTGGGGAGACCCAGTACTTC. It codes for CASSWGAGETQYF.

The rearrangement joins TRBV29-1 to TRBJ1-4; TRBD1 matches 7 bases. V was pared by 7 bases and J by 2 bases, with 7 bases of the junction left unmatched. CDR3 length: 14 amino acids. Germline CDR1 and CDR2: SQVTM and ANQGSEA. In nucleotides, the CDR3 is TGCAGCGCCCGACAGGGATCGACTAATGAAAAACTGTTTTTT. Its translation: CSARQGSTNEKLFF.

The J gene is TRBJ2-3, the V gene TRBV12-3 or TRBV12-4; 11 bases line up with TRBD2. The CDR3 consists of 16 residues. V was pared by 5 bases and J by 0 bases, with 4 bases of the junction left unmatched. The CDR3 loop is CASSIRTSGSTDTQYF. CDR3 coding DNA: TGTGCCAGCAGTATAAGGACTAGCGGGAGCACAGATACGCAGTATTTT.

This clonotype was seen repeatedly, ten times or more. Here the CDR3 reads CASSDPGDYEQYF. The CDR3 DNA sequence: TGCGCCAGCAGTGACCCAGGGGACTACGAGCAGTACTTC. The chain employs TRBV10-2 and TRBJ2-7, with D possibly TRBD1 on 6 matching bases. Per the germline V gene, CDR1 is WSHSY and CDR2 is SAAADI. The length of the CDR3 is 13 residues. V lost 3 bases to trimming and J lost 3 bases, with 9 bases between them.

This clonotype was seen a handful of times. The V gene is TRBV28, the J gene TRBJ1-2; D remains unclear. The CDR3 is 13 amino acids. The ends were cut back, 8 bases at V and 0 bases at J, with 10 bases in the middle. Germline values: CDR1 MDHEN, CDR2 SYDVKM. CDR3 nucleotides: TGTGCCAGCGGCCATGGGGCTAACTATGGCTACACCTTC. Translation gives CASGHGANYGYTF.

As to this clonotype: This CDR3 is missing its conserved last phenylalanine or tryptophan, likely due to a read error. The DNA is left out, because the CDR3 cannot be placed on it with certainty; the CDR3 is given as TCRdb lists it. The chain recombines TRBV2 with TRBJ2-6; the DNA was not compared with TRBD2, the D call given in the table. A total of 9 residues make up the CDR3, ends included. Germline lookup yields CDR1 SNHLY and CDR2 FYNNEI. The CDR3 sequence is CASLAGGLV.

This clonotype was recorded at least ten times. This chain joins TRBV12-3 or TRBV12-4 and TRBJ1-2; 8 positions match TRBD1. The V segment lost 3 bases and the J segment 4 bases; nucleotides outside the gene matches: 4. CDR3 size: 14 residues. The DNA for the CDR3 is TGTGCCAGCAGTTTCGACAGGGGAGTCTATGGCTACACCTTC. Its translation: CASSFDRGVYGYTF.

V gene TRBV10-3 combines with J gene TRBJ2-7, with 7 bases aligning to TRBD2. There are 16 residues in the CDR3. Per the germline V gene, CDR1 is ENHRY and CDR2 is SYGVKD. The V and J ends lost 2 bases and 6 bases, in that order; junction bases with no gene match: 13. CDR3 sequence reads: CAISEGVAGGSGEQYF. In DNA form, the CDR3 reads TGTGCCATCAGTGAGGGGGTAGCGGGTGGGAGTGGCGAGCAGTACTTC.

This clonotype was picked up a small number of times. J is TRBJ1-2 and V is TRBV2; possibly TRBD1 for D (5 bases). Trimming took 6 bases from V and 6 from J, leaving 17 bases between them. Germline values: CDR1 SNHLY, CDR2 FYNNEI. The CDR3 has 14 amino acids. The CDR3 loop is CASRREGVTHGYTF. The CDR3 region has the DNA TGTGCCAGCAGACGGGAAGGGGTTACCCATGGCTACACCTTC. Full variable domain (rest looked up from reference TRBV2 and TRBJ1-2): EPEVTQTPSHQVTQMGQEVILRCVPISNHLYFYWYRQILGQKVEFLVSFYNNEISEKSEIFDDQFSVERPDGSNFTLKIRSTKLEDSAMYFCASRREGVTHGYTFGSGTRLTVV.

V and J are TRBV14 and TRBJ1-1, with D unresolved. The CDR3 is made up of 15 amino acids. V was trimmed by 2 bases and J by 2 bases, leaving 12 bases between them. Per the germline V gene, CDR1 is SGHDN and CDR2 is FVKESK. CDR3 loop: CASSQSLGYNTEAFF. CDR3 nucleotide sequence: TGTGCCAGCAGCCAAAGTCTGGGGTATAACACTGAAGCTTTCTTT.

A single count supports this clonotype. The chain couples TRBV29-1 to TRBJ2-7; weak D call: TRBD2 (6 bases). CDR1 and CDR2 (germline): SQVTM, ANQGSEA. CDR3 length: 13 amino acids. V was trimmed by 5 bases and J by 2 bases, leaving 13 bases between them. The DNA for the CDR3 is TGCAGCGTTTGGGGGACGGGAGCCTACGAGCAGTACTTC. It is translated as CSVWGTGAYEQYF.

V and J are TRBV20-1 and TRBJ2-5; no firm D call. In germline, CDR1 is DFQATT, CDR2 SNEGSKA (reference sequence). V was cut by 1 base and J by 1 base, with 10 bases left in between. The CDR3 covers 14 residues. This chain's CDR3 is CSARGDSSQETQYF. The CDR3 nucleotides read TGCAGTGCTAGAGGTGATAGCAGCCAAGAGACCCAGTACTTC.

There are many counts of this clonotype. J is TRBJ1-1 and V is TRBV6-2 or TRBV6-3; D may be TRBD1 (6 bases). Germline lookup yields CDR1 MNHEY and CDR2 SVGEGT. The CDR3 covers 14 residues. The ends were cut back, 7 bases at V and 3 bases at J, with 15 bases in the middle. The CDR3 bases are TGTGCCAGCACCATTTTACCAGGGGACACTGAAGCTTTCTTT. Amino acid sequence: CASTILPGDTEAFF.

This chain joins TRBV7-9 and TRBJ2-2; the match to TRBD2 covers 10 bases. Germline CDR1 and CDR2: SEHNR and FQNEAQ (reference sequence). After removal of 0 bases from V and 4 bases from J, the junction contained 5 bases not matched to a gene. There are 17 residues in the CDR3. CDR3 DNA: TGTGCCAGCAGCTTAGCCTTACTAGCGGGGTCCACCGGGGAGCTGTTTTTT. This encodes CASSLALLAGSTGELFF.

The chain employs TRBV5-1 and TRBJ2-5; the D gene is possibly TRBD1 (5 bases). Trimming pared 3 bases from V and 8 bases from J, leaving 11 bases between. Germline CDR1 SGHRS, CDR2 YFSETQ. This CDR3 has 12 amino acids. In DNA form, the CDR3 reads TGCGCCAGCAGCTCGATGACAGATACCCAGTACTTC. Amino acids: CASSSMTDTQYF.

In this sample, this clonotype turned up a few times. This chain connects TRBV24-1 to TRBJ2-5; D is tentatively TRBD1 or TRBD2 (5 bases each). The J call is in doubt because the DNA end fits TRBJ2-1 better. The CDR3 loop spans 14 amino acids. CDR1 is KGHDR, CDR2 SFDVKD, per germline. CDR3 protein: CATSEPRDGLEQFF. CDR3 nucleotides: TGTGCCACCAGTGAACCAAGGGACGGTCTTGAGCAGTTCTTC.

This clonotype has ten or more counts. The chain has TRBV5-8 and TRBJ1-1; 9 positions match TRBD1. This CDR3 is 15 amino acids long. The J segment lost 1 base and the V segment lost 1 base, leaving 2 bases of the junction unmatched. Germline values: CDR1 SGHTS, CDR2 YDEGEE. The CDR3: CASSLSDRGNTEAFF. The CDR3 DNA reads TGTGCCAGCAGCTTGTCGGACAGGGGGAACACTGAAGCTTTCTTT. The full variable domain, rest sourced from reference TRBV5-8 and TRBJ1-1, is EAGVTQSPTHLIKTRGQQATLRCSPISGHTSVYWYQQALGLGLQFLLWYDEGEERNRGNFPPRFSGRQFPNYSSELNVNALELEDSALYLCASSLSDRGNTEAFFGQGTRLTVV.

This clonotype was observed once. The CDR3 DNA sequence: TGCAGCGTTGAAGGGGGACAGGAAGCTAACTATGGCTACACCTTC. The encoded protein is CSVEGGQEANYGYTF. The V call is TRBV29-1, the J call TRBJ1-2; 8 nucleotides align to TRBD1. The V gene end was trimmed by 1 base and the J gene end by 0 bases; junction bases not matched to a gene: 4. CDR3 size: 15 residues. Germline assignment: CDR1 SQVTM and CDR2 ANQGSEA.

The chain is built from TRBV19 and TRBJ2-2, with TRBD1 identical over 7 bases. CDR3 length equals 15 residues. The V gene's germline CDR1 is LNHDA and CDR2 SQIVND (reference sequence). V dropped 8 bases and J dropped 3; count of bases not matched to a gene: 9. CDR3 loop: CASAQGRLDTGELFF. CDR3 in DNA: TGTGCCAGTGCACAGGGGAGATTGGACACCGGGGAGCTGTTTTTT.

As concerns this clonotype: Possible read error: a much larger clone is one base away. The chain employs TRBV7-6 and TRBJ1-6; no firm D call. The CDR3 consists of 13 residues. Germline values: CDR1 SGHVS, CDR2 FNYEAQ. The V and J ends lost 5 bases and 9 bases respectively, with 11 bases between them. The CDR3 nucleotides read TGTGCCAGCAGCGGTAGTGCGGCTTCACCCCTCCACTTT. Encoded protein: CASSGSAASPLHF. The variable domain in full, with the rest retrieved from reference TRBV7-6 and TRBJ1-6, is GAGVSQSPRYKVTKRGQDVALRCDPISGHVSLYWYRQALGQGPEFLTYFNYEAQQDKSGLPNDRFSAERPEGSISTLTIQRTEQRDSAMYRCASSGSAASPLHFGNGTRLTVT.